The T cell receptor (beta chain) under discussion was sequenced for a study of radiotherapy plus CTLA-4 blockade in lung cancer. Study details: Among patients, about 20% showed objective responses, and 30% to 40% had disease control.

Sequenced by immunoSEQ multiplex PCR; TCRdb stores in-frame clones only, minus some. The sample lists tens of thousands of clones, roughly four fifths seen once, with more than 0.75% in the top ten. This clone has only one observation. V lost 2 bases, J lost 5 bases, and 15 bases lay in between. The V gene's germline CDR1 is SQVTM and CDR2 ANQGSEA. CDR3 length: 14 amino acids. Sample: peripheral blood, taken from a patient treated with radiotherapy plus ipilimumab. The sequence was collected from a human donor with non-small cell lung cancer who had stable disease on radiotherapy plus ipilimumab. The J gene is TRBJ1-2, the V gene TRBV29-1; a possible D gene is TRBD1 (5 bases). The CDR3 nucleotides read TGCAGCGTTGAAACCCCGGGACGGCAGTATGGCTACACCTTC. Its protein product is CSVETPGRQYGYTF.